This entry concerns a single T cell receptor (beta chain). The source of the sample is a study of cytomegalovirus exposure and HLA in healthy donors. With 60 Vbeta and 13 Jbeta primers, the PCR was carried out. Sequencing used immunoSEQ multiplex PCR; TCRdb keeps in-frame clones, though not all of them. The profile shows about 120,000 clones, roughly four fifths of them singletons. The receptor was isolated from a man aged 40-50 years in good health and CMV-seronegative. The sequencing sample was made of PBMCs.

CDR3 DNA: TGTGCCAGCAGCTTGAACGGGGGGACTACCGGGGAGCTGTTTTTT. It specifies CASSLNGGTTGELFF. The chain couples TRBV5-8 to TRBJ2-2; 7 bases fit TRBD2. The CDR3 runs 15 residues. V dropped 1 base and J dropped 5; count of bases not matched to a gene: 5. CDR1 and CDR2 from the germline V gene are SGHTS and YDEGEE.